The source of this TCR beta chain is a study of T cell responses to AZD1222 COVID-19 vaccine. Study observations and caveats: The donor cohort was predominantly white British with a female majority, and clonal diversity may have been underestimated.

In germline, CDR1 is KGHSH, CDR2 LQKENI. CDR3 length: 18 residues. V was clipped by 2 bases and J by 0 bases; unmatched bases: 8. In regard to this clone: What it binds is not known.

The method was immunoSEQ multiplex PCR; TCRdb's version includes in-frame clones alone and lacks a portion of them. The repertoire has 95,000 to 150,000 clones, about 90% of them found once; the top ten carry around 1.7%. This chain links TRBV18 with TRBJ2-3, with 10 bases that match TRBD2. The sequencing here drew on peripheral blood, taken on day 0 of AZD1222 vaccination. The receptor's source is an adult in good health. The CDR3 DNA reads as TGTGCCAGCTCACCATTACCTAGCGGGGGTTCTAGCACAGATACGCAGTATTTT. Amino acids: CASSPLPSGGSSTDTQYF.